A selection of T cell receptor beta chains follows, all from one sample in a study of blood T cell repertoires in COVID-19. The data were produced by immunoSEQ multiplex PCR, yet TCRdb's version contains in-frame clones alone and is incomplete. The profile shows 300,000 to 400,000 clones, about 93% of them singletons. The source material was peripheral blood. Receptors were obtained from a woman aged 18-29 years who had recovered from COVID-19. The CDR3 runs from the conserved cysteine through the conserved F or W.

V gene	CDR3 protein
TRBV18	CASSPIQGFAGNTIYF
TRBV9	CASSVAPVGGNTEAFF
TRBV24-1	CATSGPGYDTQYF
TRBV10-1	CASSGGWSSGRLLETQYF
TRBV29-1	CSVELAGLNQPQHF
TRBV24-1	CATSDSLQVYGYTF
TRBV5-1	CASSLGHRVPETQYF
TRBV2	CASSETIHQPQHF
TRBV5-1	CASSFGPRGLDEAFF
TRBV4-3	CASSQGLATSTDTQYF
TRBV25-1	CASSLAANTDTQYF
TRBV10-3	CAISAGLAEETQYF
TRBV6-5	CASSSDRGGEAFF
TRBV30	CAWSKQSTDTQYF
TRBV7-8	CASSLAATSGNIQYF
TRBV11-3	CASSPRRGSYGYTF
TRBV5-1	CASSLELAANLYNEQFF
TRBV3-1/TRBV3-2	CASSHRQSNTEAFF
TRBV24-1	CATSDSAGENSPLHF
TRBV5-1	CASSSNPPPGETQYF
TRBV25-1	CASSVTSGSGELFF
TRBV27	CASTYRRSQGVAGELFF
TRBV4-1	CASSARAGRDNEQFF
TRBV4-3	CASSQDTTVDGYTF
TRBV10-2	CATQEGTEAFF
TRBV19	CASRGTSGSYNEQFF
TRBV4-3	CASSQGQGLHTEAFF
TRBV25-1	CASSARQSNTEAFF
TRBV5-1	CASSLVPSGGGYQETQYF
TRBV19	CASSNLRGYGYTF
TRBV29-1	CSVGGFRGALDTQYF
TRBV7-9	CASTSVRSSGYTF
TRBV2	CASRTLGGGNTEAFF